This TCR beta chain was recorded in a study of cytomegalovirus exposure and HLA in healthy donors. The study's findings and limits: In the 95 to 150 validation repertoires, about 95% of cluster scores exceeded 0, per a later analysis. The study found most TCR sequences rare, yet found some public TCRs in many donors. The study flagged fewer than 200 TCR beta chains as cytomegalovirus-associated.

The ends were cut back, 0 bases at V and 0 bases at J, with 11 bases in the middle. Per the germline V gene, CDR1 is SGHTA and CDR2 is FQGNSA. The CDR3 consists of 17 residues. Turning to this clone: What it binds is not known.

The repertoire was sequenced with immunoSEQ multiplex PCR; TCRdb's copy has only in-frame clones and lacks some. The data hold over 150,000 clones, with roughly 90% observed a single time. Material: PBMCs. This clonotype was obtained from a young woman in good health and CMV-seronegative. V usage is TRBV7-2 and J usage is TRBJ1-4, with D possibly TRBD1 on 5 matching bases. The CDR3 nucleotides are TGTGCCAGCAGCTTAGCTGGGGGGATCACAACTAATGAAAAACTGTTTTTT. Protein product: CASSLAGGITTNEKLFF. The full variable domain, rest sourced from reference TRBV7-2 and TRBJ1-4, is GAGVSQSPSNKVTEKGKDVELRCDPISGHTALYWYRQSLGQGLEFLIYFQGNSAPDKSGLPSDRFSAERTGGSVSTLTIQRTQQEDSAVYLCASSLAGGITTNEKLFFGSGTQLSVL.